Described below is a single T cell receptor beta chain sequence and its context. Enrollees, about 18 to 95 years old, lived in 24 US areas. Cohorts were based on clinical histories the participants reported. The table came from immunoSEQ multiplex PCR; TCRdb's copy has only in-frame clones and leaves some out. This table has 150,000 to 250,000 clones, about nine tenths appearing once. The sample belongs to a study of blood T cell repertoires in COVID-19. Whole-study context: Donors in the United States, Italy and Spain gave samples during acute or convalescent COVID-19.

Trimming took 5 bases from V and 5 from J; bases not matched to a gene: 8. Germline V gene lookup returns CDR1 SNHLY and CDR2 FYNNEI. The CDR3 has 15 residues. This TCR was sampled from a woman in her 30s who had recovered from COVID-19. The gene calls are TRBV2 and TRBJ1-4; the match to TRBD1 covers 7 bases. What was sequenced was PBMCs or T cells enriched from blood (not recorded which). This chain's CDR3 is CASSPRTGGNEKLFF. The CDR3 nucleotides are TGTGCCAGCAGTCCCCGGACAGGAGGAAATGAAAAACTGTTTTTT.